This T cell receptor beta chain was obtained from a study of T cell repertoires in cytomegalovirus infection (dated by TCRdb to between 2019 and 2020). About the study as a whole: Donor HLA type was relevant to the analysis, because carriage of CMV infection together with the matching HLA type was indicated by public TCR beta signatures.

Sequencing used an Illumina HiSeq 1500. TCRdb handled the public reads itself, with Q25 trimming in fastp and clone calling in MiXCR, and kept productive beta chains. Each entry merges the rows of one CDR3 protein and shows their most common DNA and genes. In all, the sample holds 400,000 or so distinct CDR3 sequences, and around 32% of those were seen once. The top ten constitute around 13% of the sample. V was cut back by 0 bases and J by 3 bases, leaving a gap of 9 bases between them. The CDR3 numbers 13 residues from cysteine through phenylalanine. CDR3 DNA is the only sequence kept; it has 39 bases, read in frame from the first base. CDR1 and CDR2 are drawn from the germline V gene: SQVTM, ANQGSEA. Results the study describes overall, beyond this receptor: Cumulative frequency of public TCR beta family members discriminated carriers of CMV infection plus the relevant HLA type in this cohort and an independent approximately 370-donor cohort. The ex vivo response was dominated by HLA-C-restricted CMV-specific TCR beta clonotypes, which also provided the single most frequent clonotype in two of eight donors.

As regards this clonotype: Which antigen it targets is not known. No much larger clonotype is one base removed from it; base qualities were not supplied.

The sample comprised PBMCs. The chain is assembled from TRBV29-1 and TRBJ2-7, with no reliable assignment of the D segment. The receptor's source is a human donor in good health (CMV status not recorded). Some clones in this sample may be carry-over from other donors' samples. The DNA sequence is as follows: TGCAGCGTTGAAGATATGGACGGCTACGAGCAGTACTTC. Translated, this gives CSVEDMDGYEQYF.